This TCR beta chain comes out of a study of T cell responses to AZD1222 COVID-19 vaccine. General observations from the study: Spike as a whole was targeted by vaccine-associated CD4 TCRs, dominant at 160-218 and 743-854.

From germline, CDR1 is SGHAT and CDR2 FQNNGV. The CDR3 is made up of 15 amino acids. V gave up 1 base and J gave up 4 bases, with 13 bases separating them. Worth noting for this clone: Antigen unknown.

Repertoires were generated with immunoSEQ multiplex PCR, while TCRdb's copy carries only in-frame clones and drops some. The table lists some 170,000 clones, about 91% of them singletons, with around 4.6% in the top ten. The chain uses TRBV11-2 and TRBJ1-2; D not certain. The sequenced sample was peripheral blood, obtained on day 0 of MenACWY control vaccination. This clonotype was sampled from an adult in good health. CDR3 nucleotide sequence: TGTGCCAGCAGCTTAGGGGGATCGGCGACCTATGGCTACACCTTC. Its protein product is CASSLGGSATYGYTF.